The next 11 T cell receptor beta chains were all read from a single sample in a study of breast tumors, draining lymph nodes, adjacent tissues. TCRdb reprocessed the multiplex PCR reads with MiXCR, giving one entry per CDR3 protein. The table lists under 75,000 distinct CDR3 sequences, 57% of them singletons. The sequenced material came from breast tumor tissue. Receptors originate from a female donor with breast cancer. Some clones in this sample may be carry-over from other donors' samples.

This chain joins TRBV5-1 and TRBJ2-7; 9 bases match TRBD1. Trimming removed 1 base from V and 5 bases from J; junction bases left unmatched: 1. This CDR3 is 13 amino acids long. Germline V gene lookup returns CDR1 SGHRS and CDR2 YFSETQ. The CDR3 DNA is TGCGCCAGCAGCTTGACAGGGGGCGACGAGCAGTACTTC. Translation: CASSLTGGDEQYF. Filled out from reference TRBV5-1 and TRBJ2-7, the complete variable domain reads KAGVTQTPRYLIKTRGQQVTLSCSPISGHRSVSWYQQTPGQGLQFLFEYFSETQRNKGNFPGRFSGRQFSNSRSEMNVSTLELGDSALYLCASSLTGGDEQYFGPGTRLTVT.

On this clonotype itself: The junction does not match germline at one end; this may be a read error. The V and J genes are TRBV6-5 and TRBJ2-7; D unclear. The CDR3 is 13 amino acids. Germline CDR1 and CDR2: MNHEY and SVGAGI. CDR3 in DNA: TGTGCCATCAGTGAGCTGGGGTTCGGCGAGCAGTACTTC. Translation: CAISELGFGEQYF.

This clonotype occurred a few times. V and J are TRBV14 and TRBJ1-6; D remains ambiguous. The CDR3 totals 13 residues. Germline assignment: CDR1 SGHDN and CDR2 FVKESK. V gave up 0 bases and J gave up 14 bases, with 11 bases separating them. The CDR3 nucleotides read TGTGCCAGCAGCCAAGATTGGGGTGGGACCCTCCACTTT. Translation: CASSQDWGGTLHF. The full variable domain, its missing parts supplied by reference TRBV14 and TRBJ1-6, is EAGVTQFPSHSVIEKGQTVTLRCDPISGHDNLYWYRRVMGKEIKFLLHFVKESKQDESGMPNNRFLAERTGGTYSTLKVQPAELEDSGVYFCASSQDWGGTLHFGNGTRLTVT.

This chain connects TRBV19 to TRBJ1-2; 7 nucleotides agree with TRBD1. The CDR3 is made up of 16 amino acids. Losses at the gene ends were 7 bases for V and 2 bases for J; bases not matched to a gene: 13. Germline-derived CDR1 and CDR2 are LNHDA and SQIVND (reference sequence). The DNA of the CDR3 is TGTGCCAGTAACGACGTACGGGGACAGATGAACTATGGCTACACCTTC. It codes for CASNDVRGQMNYGYTF.

At least ten counts were recorded for this clonotype. One end of the junction does not line up with germline, which may come from a read error. The genes are TRBV20-1 and TRBJ2-3, with D possibly TRBD1 on 6 matching bases. Germline assignment: CDR1 DFQATT and CDR2 SNEGSKA (reference sequence). The length of the CDR3 is 11 residues. CDR3: CSATGPDTQSF. The CDR3 nucleotides read TGCAGTGCCACAGGGCCAGATACGCAGTCTTTT.

The rearrangement links TRBV4-2 to TRBJ1-3; D not resolved. This CDR3 comprises 18 residues. The germline gives CDR1 LGHNA, CDR2 YNFKEQ. The ends were cut back, 0 bases at V and 2 bases at J, with 17 bases in the middle. This CDR3 is CASSQDVGGRIPGNTIYF. CDR3 bases: TGTGCCAGCAGCCAAGATGTTGGCGGGAGGATCCCTGGAAACACCATATATTTT.

This clonotype was seen repeatedly, ten times or more. The chain links TRBV2 to TRBJ1-3; 8 bases are shared with TRBD1. Germline lookup yields CDR1 SNHLY and CDR2 FYNNEI. This CDR3 is built from 15 residues. The junction had 5 bases not matched to a gene; V was cut back by 4 bases and J by 3 bases. This CDR3 is CASSGQGLVGNTIYF. CDR3 nucleotides: TGTGCCAGCAGTGGACAGGGGCTCGTTGGAAACACCATATATTTT.

Concerning this clonotype: This sequence may be a read error, since a much larger clone differs from it by one base. V is TRBV28 and J is TRBJ2-5, with D unclear. CDR1 is MDHEN, CDR2 SYDVKM, per germline. This CDR3 comprises 13 residues. Written as DNA, the CDR3 is TGTGCCAGCAGTTCTCAGTGGCAAGAGACCCGGTACTTC. Residues: CASSSQWQETRYF. Together with reference TRBV28 and TRBJ2-5, the CDR3 gives the full variable domain: DVKVTQSSRYLVKRTGEKVFLECVQDMDHENMFWYRQDPGLGLRLIYFSYDVKMKEKGDIPEGYSVSREKKERFSLILESASTNQTSMYLCASSSQWQETRYFGPGTRLLVL.

This sequence joins TRBV7-9 and TRBJ2-2, with 8 nucleotides matching TRBD1. J was trimmed by 6 bases and V by 0 bases; bases with no gene match: 3. Germline V gives CDR1 SEHNR, CDR2 FQNEAQ (reference sequence). The CDR3 length is 15 residues. CDR3 protein: CASSLAPRGPGELFF. In DNA, the CDR3 is TGTGCCAGCAGCTTAGCGCCCAGGGGGCCCGGGGAGCTGTTTTTT.

This clonotype was observed a single time. One end of the junction fails to match germline, which may point to a read error. The chain has TRBV30 and TRBJ1-6, with D tentatively TRBD1 (6 bases). The CDR3 has 14 amino acids. Germline assignment: CDR1 GTSNPN and CDR2 SVGIG (reference sequence). The CDR3 protein is CAWRALDRNSPLRF. The CDR3 DNA sequence: TGTGCCTGGAGGGCACTGGACAGAAATTCACCCCTCCGCTTT. Drawing the rest from reference TRBV30 and TRBJ1-6, the complete variable domain is SQTIHQWPATLVQPVGSPLSLECTVEGTSNPNLYWYRQAAGRGLQLLFYSVGIGQISSEVPQNLSASRPQDRQFILSSKKLLLSDSGFYLCAWRALDRNSPLRFGNGTRLTVT.

The CDR3 DNA reads as TGCAGTGCTAGAGGGGACAGGGGGGTCCACGAGCAGTACTTC. Protein: CSARGDRGVHEQYF. The chain carries TRBV20-1 and TRBJ2-7, with 11 bases lining up with TRBD1. J gave up 5 bases and V 1 base, and 4 bases lay outside the gene matches. The CDR3 has 14 amino acids. From germline, CDR1 is DFQATT and CDR2 SNEGSKA (reference sequence).